The sequence of this T cell receptor (beta chain) was determined in a study of blood T cell repertoires in COVID-19. Assay used: immunoSEQ multiplex PCR; TCRdb lists only in-frame clones, some missing. The data contain about 73,000 clones, about 79% of them singletons. Input material: peripheral blood. This TCR was sampled from a woman in her sixties or seventies with acute or convalescent COVID-19.

In nucleotides, the CDR3 is TGTGCCACCGGGACAGGGGGCCTTAACACTGAAGCTTTCTTT. This gives the protein CATGTGGLNTEAFF. The chain recombines TRBV18 with TRBJ1-1, with TRBD1 matching over 12 bases. From germline, CDR1 is KGHSH and CDR2 LQKENI. The CDR3 loop spans 14 amino acids. Trimming took 10 bases from V and 2 from J; bases not matched to a gene: 5.